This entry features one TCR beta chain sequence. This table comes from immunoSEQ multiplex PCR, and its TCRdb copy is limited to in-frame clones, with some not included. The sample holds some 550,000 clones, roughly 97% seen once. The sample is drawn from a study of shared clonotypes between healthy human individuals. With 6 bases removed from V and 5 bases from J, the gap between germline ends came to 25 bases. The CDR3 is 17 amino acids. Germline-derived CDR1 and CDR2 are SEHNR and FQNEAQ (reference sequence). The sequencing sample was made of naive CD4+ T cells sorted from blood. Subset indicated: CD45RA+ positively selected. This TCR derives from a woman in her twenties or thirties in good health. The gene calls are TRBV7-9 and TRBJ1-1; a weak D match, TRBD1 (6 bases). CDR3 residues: CASSPLRGASSWTEAFF. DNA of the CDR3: TGTGCCAGCAGTCCATTGCGGGGGGCGTCCTCGTGGACTGAAGCTTTCTTT.